The source of this T cell receptor (beta chain) is a study of T cells in Graves' hyperthyroidism and ophthalmopathy. The ends lost 6 bases at V and 8 bases at J; junction bases unmatched: 9. This CDR3 region has 13 residues. Germline V gene lookup returns CDR1 MNHEY and CDR2 SVGEGT. The source material, RNA transcripts, was used to amplify TCR beta CDR3 regions. HTBI primers drove first-round RT-PCR of the TCR CDR3. TCRdb itself ran the multiplex PCR reads through MiXCR, one entry per CDR3 protein. The sample has hundreds of thousands of distinct CDR3 sequences, around 21% seen once. The material sequenced was blood. This receptor was taken from a man aged 25-45 years with Graves' ophthalmopathy. The chain has TRBV6-2 or TRBV6-3 and TRBJ2-5, with 7 bases lining up with TRBD1. The CDR3 sequence: CASSEGAIRTQYF. The CDR3 bases are TGTGCCAGCAGCGAGGGGGCTATCAGAACCCAGTACTTC.